This T cell receptor beta chain appears in the sequencing data of a study of blood T cell repertoires in COVID-19. With 5 bases removed from V and 5 bases from J, the gap between germline ends came to 18 bases. The CDR3 is made up of 15 amino acids. Germline lookup yields CDR1 SGHAT and CDR2 FQNNGV. The table came from immunoSEQ multiplex PCR; TCRdb's copy has only in-frame clones and leaves some out. The repertoire holds 190,000 or so clones, with 87% as singletons. The chain recombines TRBV11-2 with TRBJ1-1; possibly TRBD1 for D (6 bases). The TCR sequence derives from a man aged 60 to 69 who had recovered from COVID-19. The specimen sequenced was peripheral blood. The DNA for the CDR3 is TGTGCCAGCAGCCCGTATTCGGGGGGCAGGACTGAAGCTTTCTTT. It yields the protein CASSPYSGGRTEAFF.